These 28 T cell receptor beta chains originate from one sample sequenced in a study of cytomegalovirus exposure and HLA in healthy donors. The PCR was carried out with 60 Vbeta primers and 13 Jbeta primers. Some clones are missing from TCRdb's copy, which holds only in-frame ones; the method was immunoSEQ multiplex PCR. The sample holds 100,000 to 150,000 clones, around 80% seen once. What was sequenced was PBMCs. All receptors derive from a female donor in good health and CMV-seronegative.

The chain couples TRBV6-1 to TRBJ1-4; TRBD1 might be the D (6 bases). Germline lookup yields CDR1 MNHNS and CDR2 SASEGT. V was cut by 7 bases and J by 7 bases, with 13 bases left in between. The CDR3 spans 13 residues. The CDR3 sequence is CASIWGLGEKLFF. Here the CDR3 DNA reads TGTGCCAGCATTTGGGGGCTAGGTGAAAAACTGTTTTTT.

The rearrangement uses TRBV6-5 and TRBJ1-1; 7 bases fit TRBD1. The CDR3 has 12 amino acids. Unmatched junction bases numbered 4, after V lost 1 base and J lost 11 bases. The germline gives CDR1 MNHEY, CDR2 SVGAGI. CDR3 nucleotide sequence: TGTGCCAGCAGTTACTACCAGGGGGACGCTTTCTTT. Protein product: CASSYYQGDAFF.

This sequence joins TRBV6-1 and TRBJ1-6; 7 bases are a match to TRBD1. The CDR3 has 15 amino acids. In germline, CDR1 is MNHNS, CDR2 SASEGT. J was trimmed by 7 bases and V by 7 bases; bases with no gene match: 10. The CDR3 region is CASIQGRSPNSPLHF. CDR3 coding DNA: TGTGCCAGCATACAGGGGCGTTCCCCCAATTCACCCCTCCACTTT.

The CDR3 DNA follows: TGTGCCAGCTCCCAAGCCGACAGGCCCTCGGCTTTCTTT. This encodes CASSQADRPSAFF. The gene calls are TRBV18 and TRBJ1-1; D perhaps matches TRBD1 (6 bases). CDR1 KGHSH and CDR2 LQKENI come from the germline V gene. This CDR3 region has 13 residues. Trimming removed 6 bases at V and 11 bases at J, with 19 bases between.

This rearrangement joins TRBV7-3 to TRBJ2-1; TRBD2 agrees at 11 bases. Germline lookup yields CDR1 SGHTA and CDR2 FQGTGA. This CDR3 has 19 residues. The V and J ends lost 5 bases and 9 bases, in that order; junction bases with no gene match: 21. This chain's CDR3 is CASSPFILALAGGSGEQFF. The CDR3 coding sequence is TGTGCCAGCAGCCCGTTCATCCTAGCGTTAGCGGGAGGGTCAGGTGAGCAGTTCTTC.

This rearrangement joins TRBV28 to TRBJ2-7; D is unresolved. The CDR3 sequence is 14 residues long. Trimming pared 3 bases from V and 4 bases from J, leaving 13 bases between. CDR1 MDHEN and CDR2 SYDVKM come from the germline V gene. Written as DNA, the CDR3 is TGTGCCAGCAGTTTGAGCCAGGTACGATACGAGCAGTACTTC. Its translation is CASSLSQVRYEQYF. Using reference TRBV28 and TRBJ2-7 for the parts outside the CDR3, the full variable domain is DVKVTQSSRYLVKRTGEKVFLECVQDMDHENMFWYRQDPGLGLRLIYFSYDVKMKEKGDIPEGYSVSREKKERFSLILESASTNQTSMYLCASSLSQVRYEQYFGPGTRLTVT.

This sequence joins TRBV9 and TRBJ2-1; D might be TRBD2 (6 bases). Germline V gene data show CDR1 as SGDLS and CDR2 as YYNGEE. V shed 0 bases and J shed 8 bases, with 12 bases lying between them. This CDR3 contains 14 residues. CDR3 nucleotides: TGTGCCAGCAGCGTAGGACCTCGGGGGTATGAGCAGTTCTTC. It yields the protein CASSVGPRGYEQFF.

V is TRBV7-9 and J is TRBJ2-4; TRBD2 agrees at 11 bases. Germline CDR1 reads SEHNR; CDR2 reads FQNEAQ (reference sequence). CDR3 length: 17 amino acids. V gave up 8 bases and J gave up 0 bases; unmatched junction bases: 9. DNA for the CDR3: TGTGCCAGCGGCCCAACTAGCGGGGGATTAGCCAAAAACATTCAGTACTTC. Amino acid sequence: CASGPTSGGLAKNIQYF.

J is TRBJ1-2 and V is TRBV7-2, with D unresolved. The ends were cut back, 0 bases at V and 4 bases at J, with 9 bases in the middle. Germline V CDR1 and CDR2: SGHTA, FQGNSA. CDR3 length equals 14 residues. As DNA, the CDR3 is TGTGCCAGCAGCTTAGCTTGGGCCGCCTATGGCTACACCTTC. Translating it yields CASSLAWAAYGYTF.

This chain links TRBV5-1 with TRBJ2-7, with 8 bases matching TRBD1. The CDR3 totals 13 residues. With V trimmed by 4 bases and J by 4 bases, 4 bases remained unmatched. Germline loops: CDR1 SGHRS, CDR2 YFSETQ. Written as DNA, the CDR3 is TGCGCCAGCAGCATGACAGGGGAGTACGAGCAGTACTTC. Translating it yields CASSMTGEYEQYF.

The chain couples TRBV19 to TRBJ2-5, with 9 bases that match TRBD1. Looked up from germline, CDR1 is LNHDA and CDR2 is SQIVND (reference sequence). The junction had 5 bases not matched to a gene; V was cut back by 2 bases and J by 4 bases. The CDR3 loop spans 15 amino acids. The CDR3 DNA sequence: TGTGCCAGTAGTATAAACAGGGGGCGTGGAGAGACCCAGTACTTC. This gives the protein CASSINRGRGETQYF.

The V call is TRBV28, the J call TRBJ1-4; TRBD1 might be the D (5 bases). The germline gives CDR1 MDHEN, CDR2 SYDVKM. The CDR3 loop spans 18 amino acids. Trimming took 2 bases from V and 2 from J, leaving 18 bases between them. Here the CDR3 reads CASSLRGVGGFTNEKLFF. CDR3 bases: TGTGCCAGCAGTTTACGGGGGGTCGGCGGTTTCACTAATGAAAAACTGTTTTTT.

The chain uses TRBV19 and TRBJ1-2, with a possible D match to TRBD1 (5 bases). In germline, CDR1 is LNHDA, CDR2 SQIVND (reference sequence). V was cut by 5 bases and J by 6 bases, with 16 bases left in between. The CDR3 covers 14 residues. This CDR3 reads CASSRFGGNDGYTF. In DNA form, the CDR3 reads TGTGCCAGTAGTCGCTTTGGGGGGAACGATGGCTACACCTTC. Variable domain in full (rest from reference TRBV19 and TRBJ1-2): DGGITQSPKYLFRKEGQNVTLSCEQNLNHDAMYWYRQDPGQGLRLIYYSQIVNDFQKGDIAEGYSVSREKKESFPLTVTSAQKNPTAFYLCASSRFGGNDGYTFGSGTRLTVV.

The genes are TRBV5-1 and TRBJ2-7; a weak D match, TRBD1 (6 bases). Trimming took off 0 bases at V and 6 bases at J, with 13 bases between the two ends. The germline CDR1 and CDR2 sequences are SGHRS and YFSETQ. The CDR3 totals 14 residues. The DNA of the CDR3 is TGCGCCAGCAGCTTGGAGGCAGGCAGGGGCGAGCAGTACTTC. This gives the protein CASSLEAGRGEQYF.

This chain joins TRBV5-4 and TRBJ1-2, with D perhaps TRBD1 (5 bases). V shed 1 base and J shed 2 bases, with 9 bases lying between them. This CDR3 region has 14 residues. CDR1 is SGHNT and CDR2 is YYREEE in the germline V gene (reference sequence). The CDR3 DNA is TGTGCCAGCAGCTTGATATCAGGGAACTATGGCTACACCTTC. Translating it yields CASSLISGNYGYTF.

The chain carries TRBV4-2 and TRBJ2-7, with D perhaps matching TRBD1 (5 bases). The CDR3 runs 14 residues. Deletions cut 1 base from V and 5 bases from J, with 12 bases between. Germline assignment: CDR1 LGHNA and CDR2 YNFKEQ. This CDR3 reads CASSQGGQINEQYF. CDR3 DNA: TGTGCCAGCAGCCAAGGGGGCCAGATCAACGAGCAGTACTTC.

The V and J genes are TRBV2 and TRBJ2-5; D may be TRBD1 (8 bases). The CDR3 is 14 amino acids. Germline V gives CDR1 SNHLY, CDR2 FYNNEI. Trimming stripped 5 bases from V and 5 bases from J, with 15 bases between. The CDR3 DNA reads TGTGCCAGCAGTCGGACAGGGAGGGGGGAGACCCAGTACTTC. Translation gives CASSRTGRGETQYF.

The sample holds one count of this clone. The chain recombines TRBV5-1 with TRBJ1-6, with 8 bases aligning to TRBD1. Germline trimming cut 0 bases from V and 7 bases from J; bases unmatched to any gene: 0. The CDR3 has 14 amino acids. Germline assignment: CDR1 SGHRS and CDR2 YFSETQ. The DNA of the CDR3 is TGCGCCAGCAGCTTGGGGACAGGGAATTCACCCCTCCACTTT. It encodes CASSLGTGNSPLHF.

This clone has more than one count but fewer than ten. CDR3 loop: CAWRDRGRMGYTF. CDR3 DNA sequence: TGTGCCTGGAGAGACAGGGGGCGCATGGGCTACACCTTC. V usage is TRBV30 and J usage is TRBJ1-2, with 10 bases lining up with TRBD1. CDR1 GTSNPN and CDR2 SVGIG come from the germline V gene (reference sequence). The trim removed 3 bases at V and 8 bases at J, leaving 6 bases unmatched. This CDR3 spans 13 amino acids.

The chain employs TRBV18 and TRBJ1-3, with D uncertain. This CDR3 spans 14 amino acids. V was clipped by 3 bases and J by 0 bases, with 6 bases between them. CDR1 is KGHSH and CDR2 is LQKENI in the germline V gene. The CDR3 here is CASSPAGSGNTIYF. CDR3 nucleotides: TGTGCCAGCTCACCTGCAGGCTCTGGAAACACCATATATTTT.

V is TRBV5-1 and J is TRBJ2-5; TRBD2 agrees at 13 bases. Germline CDR1 is SGHRS and CDR2 is YFSETQ. Trimming removed 4 bases from V and 4 bases from J; junction bases left unmatched: 4. CDR3 length equals 15 residues. CDR3 in amino acids: CASSATSGRGETQYF. DNA of the CDR3: TGCGCCAGCAGCGCCACTAGCGGGAGGGGAGAGACCCAGTACTTC.

This clone turned up a few times. This chain joins TRBV2 and TRBJ2-5; 9 bases map to TRBD1. The CDR3 extends over 13 amino acids. Germline assignment: CDR1 SNHLY and CDR2 FYNNEI. V trimming: 7 bases; J trimming: 5 bases; junction bases outside the gene matches: 5. In DNA form, the CDR3 reads TGTGCCAGCACCAGGACAGGGGTGGAGACCCAGTACTTC. Protein sequence: CASTRTGVETQYF.

This clone was observed a handful of times. This chain links TRBV30 with TRBJ1-3, with 9 bases identical to TRBD1. Germline V gene sequence: CDR1 GTSNPN, CDR2 SVGIG (reference sequence). This CDR3 contains 14 residues. The trim removed 1 base at V and 5 bases at J, leaving 3 bases unmatched. The CDR3, as DNA: TGTGCCTGGAGTGCCGGGACAGGGCGAAACACCATATATTTT. Its translation: CAWSAGTGRNTIYF.

This sequence joins TRBV4-1 and TRBJ1-5; D is perhaps TRBD1 (5 bases). CDR3 length equals 16 residues. Between the trimmed V and J ends, which lost 4 bases and 0 bases, there was a span of 13 bases. In germline, CDR1 is MGHRA, CDR2 YSYEKL. The CDR3 sequence: CASSLETVHSNQPQHF. CDR3 nucleotide sequence: TGCGCCAGCAGCCTTGAGACAGTCCATAGCAATCAGCCCCAGCATTTT.

V usage is TRBV29-1 and J usage is TRBJ1-1, with D possibly TRBD1 on 5 matching bases. CDR1 and CDR2 from the germline V gene are SQVTM and ANQGSEA. The V and J ends lost 3 bases and 8 bases respectively, with 13 bases between them. This CDR3 region has 12 residues. The CDR3 nucleotides read TGCAGCGTTGACTCGCGACAGACCGAAGCTTTCTTT. Its translation: CSVDSRQTEAFF. Filled out from reference TRBV29-1 and TRBJ1-1, the complete variable domain reads SAVISQKPSRDICQRGTSLTIQCQVDSQVTMMFWYRQQPGQSLTLIATANQGSEATYESGFVIDKFPISRPNLTFSTLTVSNMSPEDSSIYLCSVDSRQTEAFFGQGTRLTVV.

V and J are TRBV5-1 and TRBJ2-7; D is perhaps TRBD1 (5 bases). Trimming removed 3 bases at V and 2 bases at J, with 9 bases between. This CDR3 has 13 amino acids. CDR1 is SGHRS and CDR2 is YFSETQ in the germline V gene. The CDR3 loop reads CASSSDSPYEQYF. The CDR3 DNA sequence: TGCGCCAGCAGCTCAGACAGTCCCTACGAGCAGTACTTC.

In this sample, this clone turned up a few times. V and J are TRBV15 and TRBJ2-2; 10 bases fit TRBD2. After removal of 0 bases from V and 6 bases from J, the junction contained 16 bases not matched to a gene. The CDR3 contains 20 residues. Per germline, CDR1 LNHNV and CDR2 YYDKDF (reference sequence). CDR3 nucleotides: TGTGCCACCAGCAGAGAACGGACAGGTCGGGCTAGCGGGAGTCCCGGGGAGCTGTTTTTT. This sequence encodes CATSRERTGRASGSPGELFF.

The genes are TRBV13 and TRBJ2-1, with 8 bases aligning to TRBD2. Germline lookup yields CDR1 PRHDT and CDR2 FYEKMQ (reference sequence). V trimming: 6 bases; J trimming: 8 bases; junction bases outside the gene matches: 6. This CDR3 has 13 amino acids. CDR3 bases: TGTGCCAGCAGTTCGGGACTAGGCGATGAGCAGTTCTTC. Its translation is CASSSGLGDEQFF.